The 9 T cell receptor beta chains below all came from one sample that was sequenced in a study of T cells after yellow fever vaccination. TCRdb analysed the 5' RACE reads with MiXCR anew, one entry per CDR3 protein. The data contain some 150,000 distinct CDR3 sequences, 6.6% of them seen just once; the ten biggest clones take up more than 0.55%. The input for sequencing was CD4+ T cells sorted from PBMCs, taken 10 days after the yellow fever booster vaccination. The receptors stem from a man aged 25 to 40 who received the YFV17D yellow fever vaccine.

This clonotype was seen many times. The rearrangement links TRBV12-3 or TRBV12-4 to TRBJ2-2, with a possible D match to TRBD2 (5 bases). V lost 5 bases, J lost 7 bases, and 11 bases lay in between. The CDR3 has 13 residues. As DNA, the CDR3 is TGTGCCAGCAGTGCGGGTTGGGGCGGGGAGCTGTTTTTT. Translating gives CASSAGWGGELFF.

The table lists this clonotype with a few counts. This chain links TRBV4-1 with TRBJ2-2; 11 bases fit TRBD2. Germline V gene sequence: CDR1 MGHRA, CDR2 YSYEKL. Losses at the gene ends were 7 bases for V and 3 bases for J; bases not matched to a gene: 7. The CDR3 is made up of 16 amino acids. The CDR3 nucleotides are TGCGCCAGCACCCCACTAGCGGGAGTATACACCGGGGAGCTGTTTTTT. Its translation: CASTPLAGVYTGELFF.

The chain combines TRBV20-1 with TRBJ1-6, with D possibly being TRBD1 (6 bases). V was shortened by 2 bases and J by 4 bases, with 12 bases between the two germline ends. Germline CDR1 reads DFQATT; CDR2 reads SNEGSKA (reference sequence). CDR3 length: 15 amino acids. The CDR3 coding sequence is TGCAGTGCTAGATTACAAGGGGGGTATAATTCACCCCTCCACTTT. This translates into CSARLQGGYNSPLHF.

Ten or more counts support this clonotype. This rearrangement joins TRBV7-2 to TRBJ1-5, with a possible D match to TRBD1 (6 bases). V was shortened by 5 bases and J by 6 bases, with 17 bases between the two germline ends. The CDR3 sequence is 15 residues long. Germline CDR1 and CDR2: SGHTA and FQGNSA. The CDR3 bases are TGTGCCAGCAGCCCTAACAGGGTCGTGGCTCAGCCCCAGCATTTT. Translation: CASSPNRVVAQPQHF.

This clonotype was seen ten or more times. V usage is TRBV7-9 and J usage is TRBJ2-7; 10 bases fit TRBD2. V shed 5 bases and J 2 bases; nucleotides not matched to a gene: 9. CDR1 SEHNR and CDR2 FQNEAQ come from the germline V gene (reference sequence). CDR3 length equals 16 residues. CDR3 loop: CASSPRGLARTYEQYF. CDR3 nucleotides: TGTGCCAGCAGCCCACGGGGACTAGCGCGGACCTACGAGCAGTACTTC.

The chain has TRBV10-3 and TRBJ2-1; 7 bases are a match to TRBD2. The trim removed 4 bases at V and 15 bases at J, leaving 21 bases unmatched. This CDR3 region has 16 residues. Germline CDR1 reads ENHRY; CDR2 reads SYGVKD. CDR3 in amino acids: CAISVGVILSGGSLFF. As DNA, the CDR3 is TGTGCCATCAGTGTTGGGGTAATCCTTTCGGGGGGTTCGTTGTTCTTC.

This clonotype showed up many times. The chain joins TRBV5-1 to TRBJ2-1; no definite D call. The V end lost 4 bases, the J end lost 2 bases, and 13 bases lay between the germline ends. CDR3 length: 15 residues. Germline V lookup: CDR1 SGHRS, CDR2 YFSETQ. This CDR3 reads CASSLLRAPYNEQFF. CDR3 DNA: TGCGCCAGCAGCCTTCTTAGGGCCCCCTACAATGAGCAGTTCTTC.

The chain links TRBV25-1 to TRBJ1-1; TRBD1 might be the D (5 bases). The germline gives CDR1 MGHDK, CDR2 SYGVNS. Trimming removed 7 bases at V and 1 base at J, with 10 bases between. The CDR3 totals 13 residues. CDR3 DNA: TGTGCCAGCACGGACACCACGAACACTGAAGCTTTCTTT. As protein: CASTDTTNTEAFF.

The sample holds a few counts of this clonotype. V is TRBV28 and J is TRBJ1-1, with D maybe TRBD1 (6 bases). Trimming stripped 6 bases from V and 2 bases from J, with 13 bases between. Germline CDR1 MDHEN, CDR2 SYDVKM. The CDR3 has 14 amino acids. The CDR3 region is CASRSLQGNTEAFF. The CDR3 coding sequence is TGTGCCAGCAGATCCTTACAGGGAAACACTGAAGCTTTCTTT. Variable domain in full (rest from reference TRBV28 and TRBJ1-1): DVKVTQSSRYLVKRTGEKVFLECVQDMDHENMFWYRQDPGLGLRLIYFSYDVKMKEKGDIPEGYSVSREKKERFSLILESASTNQTSMYLCASRSLQGNTEAFFGQGTRLTVV.